These 27 T cell receptor beta chains share one sample of origin, sequenced in a study of early T cells in non-severe SARS-CoV-2 infection. Via MiXCR, TCRdb re-called the 5' RACE reads, giving one row per CDR3 protein. In the table there are about 56,000 distinct CDR3 sequences, more than 9% of which are singletons. The source material was whole blood. These receptor sequences come from an adult who was a healthcare worker with PCR-confirmed SARS-CoV-2 infection or an uninfected control (not recorded which).

This chain uses TRBV7-2 with TRBJ2-1, with D unresolved. The CDR3 is 13 amino acids. V was pared by 5 bases and J by 8 bases, with 13 bases between. Looked up from germline, CDR1 is SGHTA and CDR2 is FQGNSA. DNA of the CDR3: TGTGCCAGCAGCCCCGACGGCCGGGATGAGCAGTTCTTC. Translated: CASSPDGRDEQFF. Using reference TRBV7-2 and TRBJ2-1 for the parts outside the CDR3, the full variable domain is GAGVSQSPSNKVTEKGKDVELRCDPISGHTALYWYRQSLGQGLEFLIYFQGNSAPDKSGLPSDRFSAERTGGSVSTLTIQRTQQEDSAVYLCASSPDGRDEQFFGPGTRLTVL.

This clonotype was observed a handful of times. CDR3 sequence reads: CATSRDVREGFYNEQFF. DNA for the CDR3: TGTGCCACCAGCAGAGATGTGCGGGAGGGTTTCTACAATGAGCAGTTCTTC. The gene calls are TRBV15 and TRBJ2-1; 9 nucleotides align to TRBD2. V was clipped by 0 bases and J by 3 bases; unmatched bases: 6. In germline, CDR1 is LNHNV, CDR2 YYDKDF (reference sequence). The CDR3 contains 17 residues.

The CDR3 protein is CSARNSRHAGELFF. CDR3 DNA: TGCAGTGCTAGAAATTCCCGACACGCCGGGGAGCTGTTTTTT. The rearrangement uses TRBV20-1 and TRBJ2-2; D gene uncertain. V shed 2 bases and J shed 6 bases, with 13 bases lying between them. The CDR3 runs 14 residues. Germline CDR1 DFQATT, CDR2 SNEGSKA (reference sequence).

Written as DNA, the CDR3 is TGTGCCAGCAGTGAAATGGTAGCGGGAGACAATGAGCAGTTCTTC. Translation gives CASSEMVAGDNEQFF. V and J are TRBV2 and TRBJ2-1, with 9 bases aligning to TRBD2. With V trimmed by 2 bases and J by 5 bases, 4 bases remained unmatched. CDR3 length: 15 amino acids. The V gene's germline CDR1 is SNHLY and CDR2 FYNNEI.

This clonotype was seen at least ten times. The chain employs TRBV20-1 and TRBJ1-5; 7 nucleotides match TRBD1. Looked up from germline, CDR1 is DFQATT and CDR2 is SNEGSKA (reference sequence). CDR3 length: 15 residues. V was pared by 6 bases and J by 4 bases, with 12 bases of the junction left unmatched. CDR3 in amino acids: CSAHPTGLRNQPQHF. In nucleotides, the CDR3 is TGCAGTGCGCACCCGACAGGGTTGAGGAATCAGCCCCAGCATTTT.

The sample holds a few counts of this clonotype. Here the CDR3 reads CASSLTGSSGQETQYF. In DNA, the CDR3 is TGTGCCAGCAGCCTAACAGGGTCGAGTGGCCAAGAGACCCAGTACTTC. J is TRBJ2-5 and V is TRBV4-2; the D gene is possibly TRBD1 (6 bases). V lost 4 bases and J 1 base, leaving 16 bases between the germline ends. The CDR3 consists of 16 residues. Germline CDR1 is LGHNA and CDR2 is YNFKEQ.

The chain carries TRBV28 and TRBJ1-3; D is undetermined. V shed 2 bases and J shed 0 bases, with 5 bases lying between them. CDR1 and CDR2 (germline): MDHEN, SYDVKM. This CDR3 has 14 residues. In DNA form, the CDR3 reads TGTGCCAGCAGTTTACCATCCTCTGGAAACACCATATATTTT. Its protein is CASSLPSSGNTIYF. The whole variable domain, remainder taken from reference TRBV28 and TRBJ1-3, is DVKVTQSSRYLVKRTGEKVFLECVQDMDHENMFWYRQDPGLGLRLIYFSYDVKMKEKGDIPEGYSVSREKKERFSLILESASTNQTSMYLCASSLPSSGNTIYFGEGSWLTVV.

This clonotype has just a few counts. CDR3 nucleotide sequence: TGTGCCAGCAGTTACCCTAGCGGCTCAGATACGCAGTATTTT. Its protein product is CASSYPSGSDTQYF. The V call is TRBV6-6, the J call TRBJ2-3; 7 bases match TRBD2. Germline trimming cut 2 bases from V and 4 bases from J; bases unmatched to any gene: 3. The germline V gene encodes CDR1 MNHNY and CDR2 SVGAGI (reference sequence). The CDR3 consists of 14 residues.

The chain combines TRBV29-1 with TRBJ2-7; 8 nucleotides align to TRBD1. This CDR3 is 12 amino acids long. From germline, CDR1 is SQVTM and CDR2 ANQGSEA. Germline trimming cut 0 bases from V and 5 bases from J; bases unmatched to any gene: 0. The CDR3 bases are TGCAGCGTTGAAGAGACAGGGGACGAGCAGTACTTC. It specifies CSVEETGDEQYF.

CDR3 region: CASSVGGLDYEQYF. The CDR3 DNA is TGTGCCAGCAGCGTAGGTGGACTGGACTACGAGCAGTACTTC. This chain connects TRBV9 to TRBJ2-7, with D possibly TRBD2 on 5 matching bases. The CDR3 sequence is 14 residues long. CDR1 is SGDLS, CDR2 YYNGEE, per germline. V was clipped by 0 bases and J by 3 bases, with 10 bases between them.

The V and J genes are TRBV28 and TRBJ2-7; TRBD2 might be the D (6 bases). Germline CDR1 is MDHEN and CDR2 is SYDVKM. Deletions cut 5 bases from V and 3 bases from J, with 17 bases between. The CDR3 runs to 15 residues. CDR3 region: CASSAPGLLVYEQYF. The CDR3 DNA follows: TGTGCCAGCAGTGCCCCGGGACTTCTTGTCTACGAGCAGTACTTC.

At least ten counts were recorded for this clonotype. The chain recombines TRBV20-1 with TRBJ2-3; 7 positions match TRBD2. The CDR3 runs to 15 residues. Germline loops: CDR1 DFQATT, CDR2 SNEGSKA (reference sequence). J was trimmed by 1 base and V by 4 bases; bases with no gene match: 8. CDR3 DNA sequence: TGCAGTGCTATGGGGTCGGGAGGACGCACAGATACGCAGTATTTT. It encodes CSAMGSGGRTDTQYF.

This clonotype was seen more than once but under ten times. The gene calls are TRBV7-2 and TRBJ1-2; the match to TRBD1 covers 8 bases. Looked up from germline, CDR1 is SGHTA and CDR2 is FQGNSA. The V segment lost 5 bases and the J segment 2 bases; nucleotides outside the gene matches: 4. This CDR3 is built from 14 residues. In nucleotides, the CDR3 is TGTGCCAGCAGCAGACAGGGGACGAACTATGGCTACACCTTC. Residues: CASSRQGTNYGYTF.

CDR3 DNA sequence: TGCAGTGCTAGTATCGGGGGGAATACCTACAATGAGCAGTTCTTC. Protein product: CSASIGGNTYNEQFF. The gene calls are TRBV20-1 and TRBJ2-1; the match to TRBD2 covers 7 bases. This CDR3 region has 15 residues. The germline V gene has CDR1 DFQATT and CDR2 SNEGSKA (reference sequence). Losses at the gene ends were 3 bases for V and 2 bases for J; bases not matched to a gene: 7.

This clonotype was detected many times. The V call is TRBV11-2, the J call TRBJ2-6; the match to TRBD1 covers 8 bases. Losses at the gene ends were 0 bases for V and 3 bases for J; bases not matched to a gene: 1. The germline V gene has CDR1 SGHAT and CDR2 FQNNGV. This CDR3 is 16 amino acids long. The CDR3 region has the DNA TGTGCCAGCAGCTTAGACAGGGGGCTTGGGGCCAACGTCCTGACTTTC. Translating it yields CASSLDRGLGANVLTF.

This clonotype was recorded at least ten times. This chain connects TRBV6-2 or TRBV6-3 to TRBJ2-1; TRBD2 matches 12 bases. Germline values: CDR1 MNHEY, CDR2 SVGEGT. The CDR3 is made up of 17 amino acids. Trimming removed 7 bases from V and 9 bases from J; junction bases left unmatched: 16. The CDR3, as DNA: TGTGCCAGCACTCCCCGGGGGAGGACTAGCGGGATAGGTGAGCAGTTCTTC. Its protein is CASTPRGRTSGIGEQFF.

This clonotype was found many times. This sequence joins TRBV7-9 and TRBJ2-7, with 7 bases identical to TRBD1. V lost 1 base and J lost 3; bases outside the gene matches: 3. The CDR3 consists of 14 residues. Germline assignment: CDR1 SEHNR and CDR2 FQNEAQ (reference sequence). CDR3 protein: CASSLGGQYYEQYF. CDR3 sequence (DNA): TGTGCCAGCAGCTTAGGGGGACAGTACTACGAGCAGTACTTC.

This clonotype has just a few counts. The chain joins TRBV29-1 to TRBJ1-1; D may be TRBD1 (5 bases). The germline CDR1 and CDR2 sequences are SQVTM and ANQGSEA. Trimming stripped 7 bases from V and 11 bases from J, with 14 bases between. This CDR3 has 10 residues. Written as DNA, the CDR3 is TGCAGCGCTACAATGGGGGAGGCTTTCTTT. Encoded protein: CSATMGEAFF.

The chain couples TRBV5-6 to TRBJ1-2; 8 bases map to TRBD1. The CDR3 covers 18 residues. V lost 5 bases and J lost 4; bases outside the gene matches: 19. In germline, CDR1 is SGHDT, CDR2 YYEEEE. This CDR3 reads CASSSMQGAVRSLYGYTF. In nucleotides, the CDR3 is TGTGCCAGCAGTTCTATGCAGGGGGCCGTTCGATCCCTCTATGGCTACACCTTC.

In this sample, this clonotype turned up many times. The chain is built from TRBV4-1 and TRBJ2-5; TRBD2 might be the D (6 bases). Trimming pared 1 base from V and 3 bases from J, leaving 9 bases between. The CDR3 is made up of 14 amino acids. CDR1 and CDR2 from the germline V gene are MGHRA and YSYEKL. The CDR3 DNA follows: TGCGCCAGCAGCCAAGTAAGGAGGGAAGAGACCCAGTACTTC. Protein sequence: CASSQVRREETQYF.

The rearrangement links TRBV5-1 to TRBJ2-1, with 14 bases identical to TRBD2. CDR1 SGHRS and CDR2 YFSETQ come from the germline V gene. The ends lost 4 bases at V and 7 bases at J; junction bases unmatched: 4. The CDR3 has 15 amino acids. CDR3 sequence: CASSHGTSGSNEQFF. The DNA of the CDR3 is TGCGCCAGCAGCCACGGGACTAGCGGGAGTAATGAGCAGTTCTTC.

Only a few counts were recorded for this clonotype. V is TRBV20-1 and J is TRBJ2-1; 8 nucleotides line up with TRBD2. The CDR3 sequence is 15 residues long. Germline CDR1 and CDR2: DFQATT and SNEGSKA (reference sequence). Trimming removed 2 bases from V and 7 bases from J; junction bases left unmatched: 10. The CDR3 sequence is CSARSPAGAGNEQFF. For the CDR3, the DNA is TGCAGTGCTAGATCTCCAGCGGGAGCGGGGAATGAGCAGTTCTTC.

This clonotype has ten or more counts. CDR3: CASSSPRPGDGSSTEAFF. The CDR3 DNA sequence: TGTGCCAGCAGTTCCCCAAGGCCAGGAGATGGGTCGAGCACTGAAGCTTTCTTT. This chain links TRBV6-2 or TRBV6-3 with TRBJ1-1, with D uncertain. The CDR3 has 18 amino acids. Germline CDR1 reads MNHEY; CDR2 reads SVGEGT. V was trimmed by 4 bases and J by 4 bases, leaving 25 bases between them.

A few counts support this clonotype. The chain employs TRBV29-1 and TRBJ2-1; D might be TRBD2 (5 bases). Per germline, CDR1 SQVTM and CDR2 ANQGSEA. Trimming pared 0 bases from V and 7 bases from J, leaving 13 bases between. CDR3 length: 14 residues. The CDR3 nucleotides are TGCAGCGTTGAAGATGGAGGAATTAGGAATGAGCAGTTCTTC. Its translation: CSVEDGGIRNEQFF.

The chain uses TRBV10-3 and TRBJ1-1; no clear D. CDR1 and CDR2 (germline): ENHRY, SYGVKD. V was trimmed by 8 bases and J by 8 bases, leaving 15 bases between them. The CDR3 extends over 12 amino acids. This CDR3 reads CAIAGGSREAFF. CDR3 DNA sequence: TGTGCCATCGCTGGAGGCAGCCGCGAAGCTTTCTTT.

This clonotype was counted ten times or more. This chain joins TRBV6-6 and TRBJ2-7, with D perhaps being TRBD1 or TRBD2 (5 bases each). The germline V gene encodes CDR1 MNHNY and CDR2 SVGAGI (reference sequence). V was trimmed by 4 bases and J by 7 bases, leaving 14 bases between them. The CDR3 contains 13 residues. CDR3 protein: CASSSGLLREQYF. The DNA of the CDR3 is TGTGCCAGCAGTTCGGGGCTTCTAAGGGAGCAGTACTTC.

This clonotype was found many times. V usage is TRBV4-3 and J usage is TRBJ2-7; 9 nucleotides line up with TRBD1. V trimming: 1 base; J trimming: 5 bases; junction bases outside the gene matches: 9. The CDR3 is made up of 16 amino acids. Germline assignment: CDR1 LGHNA and CDR2 YSLEER. CDR3 protein: CASSQGTGTGYHEQYF. The CDR3, as DNA: TGCGCCAGCAGCCAAGGCACCGGGACAGGGTACCACGAGCAGTACTTC.